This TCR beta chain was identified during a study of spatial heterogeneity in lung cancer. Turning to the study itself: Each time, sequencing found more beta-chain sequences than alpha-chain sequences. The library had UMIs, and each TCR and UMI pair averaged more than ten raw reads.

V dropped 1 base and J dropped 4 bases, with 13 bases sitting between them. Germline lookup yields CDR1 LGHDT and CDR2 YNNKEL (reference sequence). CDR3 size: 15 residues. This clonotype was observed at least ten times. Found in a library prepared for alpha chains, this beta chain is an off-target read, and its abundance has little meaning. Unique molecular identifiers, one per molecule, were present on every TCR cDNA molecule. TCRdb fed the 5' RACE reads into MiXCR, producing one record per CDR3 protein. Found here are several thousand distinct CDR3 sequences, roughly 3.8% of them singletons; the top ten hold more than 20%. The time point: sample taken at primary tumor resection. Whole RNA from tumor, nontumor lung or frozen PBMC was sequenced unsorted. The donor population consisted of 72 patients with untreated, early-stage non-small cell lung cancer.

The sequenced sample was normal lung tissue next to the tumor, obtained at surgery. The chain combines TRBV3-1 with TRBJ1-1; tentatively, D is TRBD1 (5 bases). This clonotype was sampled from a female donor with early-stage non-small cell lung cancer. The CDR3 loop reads CASSQAEWGGTEAFF. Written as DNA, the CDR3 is TGTGCCAGCAGCCAAGCGGAGTGGGGGGGCACTGAAGCTTTCTTT.